This TCR beta chain originates from a study of CD8 T cells in Susac syndrome. The CDR3 consists of 13 residues. Trimming pared 6 bases from V and 0 bases from J, leaving 8 bases between. Random hexamers served to reverse transcribe roughly 0.5 to 1 ug RNA. TCRdb ran MiXCR on the immunoSEQ multiplex PCR reads and lists one entry per CDR3 protein. The data show hundreds of thousands of distinct CDR3 sequences, approximately 89% seen once. TEMRA cells were FACS-enriched, with CD8+ and CD4+ T cells isolated negatively. Only a few counts were recorded for this clonotype. Sequenced: CD8+ T cells from PBMCs. The receptor's source is a human donor with multiple sclerosis. The chain combines TRBV12-3 or TRBV12-4 with TRBJ1-1; D is unresolved. The CDR3 nucleotides are TGTGCCAGCAGACCAACACTGAACACTGAAGCTTTCTTT. This translates into CASRPTLNTEAFF.